These 25 T cell receptor beta chains originate from one sample sequenced in a study of T cells in tuberculosis. The table came from immunoSEQ multiplex PCR; TCRdb's copy has only in-frame clones and leaves some out. This sample has 25,000 to 35,000 clones, with around 94% found just once. Source material: PBMCs. The receptor set was obtained from a donor between 10 and 35 years old with latent tuberculosis or without tuberculosis infection.

This chain connects TRBV19 to TRBJ2-7; TRBD1 aligns across 7 bases. Germline V gene lookup returns CDR1 LNHDA and CDR2 SQIVND (reference sequence). The CDR3 covers 11 residues. The ends lost 9 bases at V and 2 bases at J; junction bases unmatched: 1. Written as DNA, the CDR3 is TGTGCCAGCGGGACAGCCTACGAGCAGTACTTC. Encoded protein: CASGTAYEQYF.

The V and J genes are TRBV4-3 and TRBJ2-1, with D maybe TRBD2 (5 bases). The length of the CDR3 is 14 residues. Per germline, CDR1 LGHNA and CDR2 YSLEER. V lost 3 bases and J 9 bases, leaving 15 bases between the germline ends. This CDR3 reads CASSQATTIREQFF. The DNA for the CDR3 is TGCGCCAGCAGCCAGGCGACTACTATCCGTGAGCAGTTCTTC.

This chain's CDR3 is CASSFRGQGEETQYF. CDR3 nucleotide sequence: TGTGCCAGCAGCTTTAGGGGACAGGGAGAAGAGACCCAGTACTTC. The J gene is TRBJ2-5, the V gene TRBV11-2; 9 nucleotides align to TRBD1. Germline trimming cut 3 bases from V and 3 bases from J; bases unmatched to any gene: 5. The CDR3 consists of 15 residues. Germline V CDR1 and CDR2: SGHAT, FQNNGV.

The V and J genes are TRBV18 and TRBJ2-7; a weak D match, TRBD1 (6 bases). Trimming took off 4 bases at V and 1 base at J, with 11 bases between the two ends. This CDR3 region has 14 residues. The germline gives CDR1 KGHSH, CDR2 LQKENI. The CDR3 loop reads CASSRDTTSYEQYF. Here the CDR3 DNA reads TGTGCCAGCTCACGGGACACCACGTCCTACGAGCAGTACTTC.

The gene calls are TRBV5-5 and TRBJ1-2; the D gene is possibly TRBD1 (5 bases). V was pared by 0 bases and J by 0 bases, with 18 bases between. This CDR3 has 18 amino acids. Germline V lookup: CDR1 SGHKS, CDR2 YYEKEE (reference sequence). The CDR3 protein is CASSLVMTDLDTNYGYTF. The CDR3 DNA is TGTGCCAGCAGCTTGGTAATGACAGATCTAGATACTAACTATGGCTACACCTTC.

This chain links TRBV7-9 with TRBJ2-7, with 8 bases identical to TRBD2. Germline V gives CDR1 SEHNR, CDR2 FQNEAQ (reference sequence). Losses at the gene ends were 0 bases for V and 5 bases for J; bases not matched to a gene: 9. There are 16 residues in the CDR3. CDR3 loop: CASSLASGTRTHEQYF. For the CDR3, the DNA is TGTGCCAGCAGCTTAGCTTCCGGGACTAGGACCCACGAGCAGTACTTC. Filled out from reference TRBV7-9 and TRBJ2-7, the complete variable domain reads DTGVSQNPRHKITKRGQNVTFRCDPISEHNRLYWYRQTLGQGPEFLTYFQNEAQLEKSRLLSDRFSAERPKGSFSTLEIQRTEQGDSAMYLCASSLASGTRTHEQYFGPGTRLTVT.

This clone was seen a handful of times. This chain joins TRBV5-4 and TRBJ2-1; a weak D match, TRBD1 (6 bases). CDR1 SGHNT and CDR2 YYREEE come from the germline V gene (reference sequence). CDR3 length: 14 amino acids. The V and J ends lost 0 bases and 4 bases respectively, with 8 bases between them. The CDR3 loop is CASSLDRAYNEQFF. CDR3 bases: TGTGCCAGCAGCTTGGACAGGGCTTACAATGAGCAGTTCTTC.

This clone was picked up a small number of times. The chain joins TRBV4-3 to TRBJ2-6; 7 bases agree with TRBD2. There are 16 residues in the CDR3. The V gene end was trimmed by 4 bases and the J gene end by 2 bases; junction bases not matched to a gene: 5. Germline V gene data show CDR1 as LGHNA and CDR2 as YSLEER. This CDR3 reads CASSRIAGAGANVLTF. CDR3 coding DNA: TGCGCCAGCAGCCGTATAGCGGGCGCTGGGGCCAACGTCCTGACTTTC.

The CDR3 here is CASSFGEGTQYF. The CDR3 DNA follows: TGTGCCAGCAGTTTCGGAGAAGGGACCCAGTACTTC. The rearrangement uses TRBV28 and TRBJ2-5; D is unresolved. Trimming took 3 bases from V and 7 from J, leaving 9 bases between them. The germline V gene has CDR1 MDHEN and CDR2 SYDVKM. The CDR3 has 12 amino acids.

The J gene is TRBJ2-1, the V gene TRBV7-9, with 13 bases that match TRBD2. The CDR3 runs to 16 residues. V was clipped by 5 bases and J by 9 bases; unmatched bases: 10. CDR1 and CDR2 from the germline V gene are SEHNR and FQNEAQ (reference sequence). The CDR3 spells CASSTQLAGGPSEQFF. CDR3 in DNA: TGTGCCAGCAGCACCCAACTAGCGGGAGGGCCCAGTGAGCAGTTCTTC.

The V and J genes are TRBV20-1 and TRBJ1-1, with 7 bases lining up with TRBD1. Per the germline V gene, CDR1 is DFQATT and CDR2 is SNEGSKA (reference sequence). The V gene end was trimmed by 8 bases and the J gene end by 5 bases; junction bases not matched to a gene: 5. This CDR3 contains 11 residues. The CDR3 sequence: CSHQGGTEAFF. CDR3 DNA: TGCAGTCATCAGGGGGGAACTGAAGCTTTCTTT.

The chain uses TRBV5-1 and TRBJ2-2; perhaps TRBD1 as D (6 bases). The V gene's germline CDR1 is SGHRS and CDR2 YFSETQ. The ends were cut back, 4 bases at V and 6 bases at J, with 10 bases in the middle. CDR3 length: 13 amino acids. In DNA, the CDR3 is TGCGCCAGCAGCCCTCCAGGGGCCGGGGAGCTGTTTTTT. The encoded protein is CASSPPGAGELFF. The full variable domain, its missing parts supplied by reference TRBV5-1 and TRBJ2-2, is KAGVTQTPRYLIKTRGQQVTLSCSPISGHRSVSWYQQTPGQGLQFLFEYFSETQRNKGNFPGRFSGRQFSNSRSEMNVSTLELGDSALYLCASSPPGAGELFFGEGSRLTVL.

This clone has a handful of counts. The CDR3 protein is CASNPQGRNTGELFF. The CDR3 coding sequence is TGTGCCAGCAACCCTCAGGGGCGGAACACCGGGGAGCTGTTTTTT. The chain recombines TRBV6-6 with TRBJ2-2, with D maybe TRBD1 (6 bases). V was cut by 7 bases and J by 1 base, with 13 bases left in between. The germline V gene encodes CDR1 MNHNY and CDR2 SVGAGI (reference sequence). This CDR3 has 15 amino acids.

V and J are TRBV27 and TRBJ2-1, with D perhaps TRBD2 (6 bases). The CDR3 is 12 amino acids. Per germline, CDR1 MNHEY and CDR2 SMNVEV (reference sequence). Trimming pared 2 bases from V and 10 bases from J, leaving 9 bases between. CDR3 sequence (DNA): TGTGCCAGCAGTTTACGGGGAGGAGAGCAGTTCTTC. Translation: CASSLRGGEQFF.

The rearrangement links TRBV15 to TRBJ1-2; D is undetermined. V was shortened by 5 bases and J by 4 bases, with 8 bases between the two germline ends. CDR3 size: 12 residues. CDR1 is LNHNV, CDR2 YYDKDF, per germline (reference sequence). DNA of the CDR3: TGTGCCACCAGCCGGGATAGCTATGGCTACACCTTC. As protein: CATSRDSYGYTF.

This clone was picked up one time. The chain couples TRBV7-9 to TRBJ1-1, with TRBD1 matching over 11 bases. This CDR3 region has 15 residues. CDR1 is SEHNR and CDR2 is FQNEAQ in the germline V gene (reference sequence). J gave up 4 bases and V 5 bases, and 6 bases lay outside the gene matches. The CDR3 protein is CASSLGGTGGTEAFF. CDR3 in DNA: TGTGCCAGCAGCCTAGGGGGGACAGGGGGCACTGAAGCTTTCTTT.

The CDR3 DNA sequence: TGTGCCAGCAGTCGCGTGGGGGGGAACACTGAAGCTTTCTTT. It specifies CASSRVGGNTEAFF. The V gene is TRBV2, the J gene TRBJ1-1; D may be TRBD1 (5 bases). CDR3 length: 14 residues. The V end was cut by 5 bases, the J end by 1 base, with 11 bases between. The germline V gene encodes CDR1 SNHLY and CDR2 FYNNEI.

The chain employs TRBV9 and TRBJ2-7; TRBD1 aligns across 7 bases. The junction had 8 bases not matched to a gene; V was cut back by 4 bases and J by 1 base. The germline gives CDR1 SGDLS, CDR2 YYNGEE. This CDR3 is 15 amino acids long. The CDR3 sequence is CASSKGTASSYEQYF. For the CDR3, the DNA is TGTGCCAGCAGCAAAGGGACAGCGTCTTCCTACGAGCAGTACTTC.

This chain connects TRBV11-2 to TRBJ2-7; D ambiguous. V lost 1 base and J 2 bases, leaving 9 bases between the germline ends. The CDR3 sequence is 14 residues long. Per germline, CDR1 SGHAT and CDR2 FQNNGV. The CDR3 is CASSLVTETYEQYF. CDR3 DNA: TGTGCCAGCAGCTTAGTCACAGAAACCTACGAGCAGTACTTC.

The V call is TRBV6-5, the J call TRBJ2-5; no definite D call. Per the germline V gene, CDR1 is MNHEY and CDR2 is SVGAGI. This CDR3 comprises 14 residues. V dropped 0 bases and J dropped 2 bases, with 7 bases sitting between them. This CDR3 is CASSYSTYQETQYF. As DNA, the CDR3 is TGTGCCAGCAGTTACTCCACCTATCAAGAGACCCAGTACTTC.

The CDR3 here is CASSTIPPGTGMNTEAFF. As DNA, the CDR3 is TGTGCCAGCAGTACGATTCCTCCCGGGACAGGGATGAACACTGAAGCTTTCTTT. This sequence joins TRBV27 and TRBJ1-1; TRBD1 aligns across 9 bases. V trimming: 5 bases; J trimming: 0 bases; junction bases outside the gene matches: 13. Germline CDR1 is MNHEY and CDR2 is SMNVEV (reference sequence). There are 18 residues in the CDR3.

The rearrangement joins TRBV6-5 to TRBJ1-2; 7 bases map to TRBD1. The CDR3 length is 12 residues. CDR1 MNHEY and CDR2 SVGAGI come from the germline V gene. V was pared by 6 bases and J by 8 bases, with 6 bases of the junction left unmatched. CDR3 nucleotide sequence: TGTGCCAGCAGCCGACAGGGTTGGGGCTACACCTTC. It specifies CASSRQGWGYTF.

The J gene is TRBJ2-3, the V gene TRBV19, with 8 bases matching TRBD2. From germline, CDR1 is LNHDA and CDR2 SQIVND (reference sequence). The CDR3 is made up of 15 amino acids. The J segment lost 4 bases and the V segment lost 5 bases, leaving 8 bases of the junction unmatched. The CDR3 loop is CASSLTTSEADTQYF. CDR3 sequence (DNA): TGTGCCAGTAGTCTGACGACTAGCGAGGCAGATACGCAGTATTTT. Looking up the rest from reference TRBV19 and TRBJ2-3 gives the full variable domain: DGGITQSPKYLFRKEGQNVTLSCEQNLNHDAMYWYRQDPGQGLRLIYYSQIVNDFQKGDIAEGYSVSREKKESFPLTVTSAQKNPTAFYLCASSLTTSEADTQYFGPGTRLTVL.

The V and J genes are TRBV7-9 and TRBJ1-2; no clear D gene. The CDR3 has 14 residues. Looked up from germline, CDR1 is SEHNR and CDR2 is FQNEAQ (reference sequence). The V gene lost 1 base and the J gene lost 7 bases, with 13 bases spanning the gap. The CDR3 nucleotides read TGTGCCAGCAGCTTAGTAGGAGGGAGCTCTGGCTACACCTTC. Translating it yields CASSLVGGSSGYTF.

The chain employs TRBV4-1 and TRBJ2-5, with unresolved D. The germline V gene encodes CDR1 MGHRA and CDR2 YSYEKL. Deletions cut 5 bases from V and 2 bases from J, with 9 bases between. CDR3 length: 13 residues. DNA for the CDR3: TGCGCCAGCAGCAAGCTACAGCAAGAGACCCAGTACTTC. Translated, it gives CASSKLQQETQYF.